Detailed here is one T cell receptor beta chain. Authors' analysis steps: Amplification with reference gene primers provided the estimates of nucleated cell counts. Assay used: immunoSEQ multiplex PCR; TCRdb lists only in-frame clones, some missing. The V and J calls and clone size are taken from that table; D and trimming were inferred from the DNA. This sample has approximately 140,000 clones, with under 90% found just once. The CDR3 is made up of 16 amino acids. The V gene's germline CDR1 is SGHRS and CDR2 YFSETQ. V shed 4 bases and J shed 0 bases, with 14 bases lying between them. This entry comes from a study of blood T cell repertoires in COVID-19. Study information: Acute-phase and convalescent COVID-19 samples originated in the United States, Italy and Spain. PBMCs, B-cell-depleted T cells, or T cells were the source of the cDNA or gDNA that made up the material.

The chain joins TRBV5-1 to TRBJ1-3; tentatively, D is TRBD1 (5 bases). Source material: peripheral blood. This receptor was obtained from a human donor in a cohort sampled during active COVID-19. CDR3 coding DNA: TGCGCCAGCAGCCGTTCGCAGGGCAACTCTGGAAACACCATATATTTT. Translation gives CASSRSQGNSGNTIYF.